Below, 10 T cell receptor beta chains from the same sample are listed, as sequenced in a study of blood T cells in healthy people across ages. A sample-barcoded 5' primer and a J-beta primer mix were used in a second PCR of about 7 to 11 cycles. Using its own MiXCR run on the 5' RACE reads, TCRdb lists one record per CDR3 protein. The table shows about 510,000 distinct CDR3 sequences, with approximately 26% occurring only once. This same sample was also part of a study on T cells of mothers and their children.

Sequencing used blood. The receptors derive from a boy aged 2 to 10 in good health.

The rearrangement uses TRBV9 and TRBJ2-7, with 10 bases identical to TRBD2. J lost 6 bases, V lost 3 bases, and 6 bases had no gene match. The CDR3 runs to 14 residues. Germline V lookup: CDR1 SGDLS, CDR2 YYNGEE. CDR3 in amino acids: CASSEAGGHREQYF. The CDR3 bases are TGTGCCAGCAGCGAAGCGGGGGGGCATCGCGAGCAGTACTTC.

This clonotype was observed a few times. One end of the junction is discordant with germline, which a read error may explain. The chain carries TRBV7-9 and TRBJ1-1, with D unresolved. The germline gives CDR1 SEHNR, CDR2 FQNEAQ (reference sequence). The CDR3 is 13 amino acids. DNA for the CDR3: TGTGCCAGCAGCTTAGTAAGTAACAGTGAAGCTTTCTTT. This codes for CASSLVSNSEAFF. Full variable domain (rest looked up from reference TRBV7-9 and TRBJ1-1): DTGVSQNPRHKITKRGQNVTFRCDPISEHNRLYWYRQTLGQGPEFLTYFQNEAQLEKSRLLSDRFSAERPKGSFSTLEIQRTEQGDSAMYLCASSLVSNSEAFFGQGTRLTVV.

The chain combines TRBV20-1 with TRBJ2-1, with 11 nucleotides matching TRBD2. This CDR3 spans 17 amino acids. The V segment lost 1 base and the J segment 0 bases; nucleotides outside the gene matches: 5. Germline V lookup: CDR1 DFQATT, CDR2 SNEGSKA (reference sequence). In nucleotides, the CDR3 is TGCAGTGCTAGAGGTGGGACTAGCGGTAACTCCTACAATGAGCAGTTCTTC. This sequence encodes CSARGGTSGNSYNEQFF.

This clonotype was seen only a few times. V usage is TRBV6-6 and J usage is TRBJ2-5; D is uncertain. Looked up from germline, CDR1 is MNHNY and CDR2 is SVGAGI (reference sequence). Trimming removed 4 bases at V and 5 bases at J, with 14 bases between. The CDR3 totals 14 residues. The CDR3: CASSSPVSAETQYF. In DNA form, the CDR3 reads TGTGCCAGCAGTTCTCCCGTAAGCGCGGAGACCCAGTACTTC.

CDR3 protein: CASSLTQGGSYNEQFF. CDR3 coding DNA: TGTGCCAGCAGTTTGACCCAGGGAGGATCCTACAATGAGCAGTTCTTC. This chain joins TRBV6-5 and TRBJ2-5; D is perhaps TRBD2 (6 bases). The tail of the sequence fits TRBJ2-1 better, so the J call may be wrong. The CDR3 runs to 16 residues. Germline V gives CDR1 MNHEY, CDR2 SVGAGI.

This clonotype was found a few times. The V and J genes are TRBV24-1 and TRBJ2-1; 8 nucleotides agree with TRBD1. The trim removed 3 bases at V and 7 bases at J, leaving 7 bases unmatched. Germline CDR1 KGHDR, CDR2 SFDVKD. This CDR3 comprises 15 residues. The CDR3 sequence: CATSDAGQGTNEQFF. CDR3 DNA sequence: TGTGCCACCAGTGATGCCGGACAGGGCACGAATGAGCAGTTCTTC.

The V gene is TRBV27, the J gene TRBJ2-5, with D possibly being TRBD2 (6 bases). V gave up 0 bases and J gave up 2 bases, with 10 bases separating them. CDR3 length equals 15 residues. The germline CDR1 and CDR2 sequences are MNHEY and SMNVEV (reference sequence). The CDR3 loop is CASSLSAGLQETQYF. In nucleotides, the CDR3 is TGTGCCAGCAGTTTATCAGCGGGTCTACAAGAGACCCAGTACTTC.

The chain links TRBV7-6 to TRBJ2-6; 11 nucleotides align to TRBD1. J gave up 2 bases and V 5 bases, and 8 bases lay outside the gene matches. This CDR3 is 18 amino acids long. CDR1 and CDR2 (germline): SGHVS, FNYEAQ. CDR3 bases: TGTGCCAGCAGCCCAGCACCGGGACAGGGGGCTGGGGCCAACGTCCTGACTTTC. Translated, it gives CASSPAPGQGAGANVLTF.

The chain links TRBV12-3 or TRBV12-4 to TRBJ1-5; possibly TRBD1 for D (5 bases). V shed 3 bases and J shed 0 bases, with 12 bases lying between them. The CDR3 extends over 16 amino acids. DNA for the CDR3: TGTGCCAGCAGTTTCAGGGTTCACCTTAGCAATCAGCCCCAGCATTTT. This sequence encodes CASSFRVHLSNQPQHF.

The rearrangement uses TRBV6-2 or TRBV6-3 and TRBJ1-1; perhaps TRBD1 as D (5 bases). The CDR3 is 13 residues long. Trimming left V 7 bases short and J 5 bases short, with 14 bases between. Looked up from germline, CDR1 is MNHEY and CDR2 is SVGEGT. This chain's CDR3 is CASTYKRGTEAFF. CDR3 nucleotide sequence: TGTGCCAGCACCTATAAAAGGGGTACTGAAGCTTTCTTT.